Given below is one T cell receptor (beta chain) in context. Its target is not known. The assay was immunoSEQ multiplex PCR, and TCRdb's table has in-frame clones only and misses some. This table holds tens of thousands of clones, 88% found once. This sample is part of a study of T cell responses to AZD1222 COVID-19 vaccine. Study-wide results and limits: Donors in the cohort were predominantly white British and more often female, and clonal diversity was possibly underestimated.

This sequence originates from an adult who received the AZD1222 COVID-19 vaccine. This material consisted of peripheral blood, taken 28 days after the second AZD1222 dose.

The CDR3 reads CASSSAGTGNQPQHF. The CDR3 DNA reads as TGTGCCAGCAGTTCCGCCGGGACGGGCAATCAGCCCCAGCATTTT. The chain recombines TRBV6-2 or TRBV6-3 with TRBJ1-5, with a weak D call TRBD1 (5 bases). The germline V and J ends were trimmed by 4 bases and 2 bases, with 12 bases remaining between them. The germline V gene encodes CDR1 MNHEY and CDR2 SVGEGT. The CDR3 extends over 15 amino acids.